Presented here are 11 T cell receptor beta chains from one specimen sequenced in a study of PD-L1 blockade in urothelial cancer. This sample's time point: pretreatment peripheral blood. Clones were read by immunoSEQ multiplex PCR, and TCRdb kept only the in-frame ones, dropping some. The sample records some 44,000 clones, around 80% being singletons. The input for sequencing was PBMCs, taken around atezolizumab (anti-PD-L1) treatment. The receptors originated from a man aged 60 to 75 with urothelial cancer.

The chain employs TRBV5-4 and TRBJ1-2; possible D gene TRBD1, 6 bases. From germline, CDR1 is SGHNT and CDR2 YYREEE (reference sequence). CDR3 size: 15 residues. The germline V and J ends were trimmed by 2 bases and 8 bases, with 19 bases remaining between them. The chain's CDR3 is CASSFNGDTTGGYTF. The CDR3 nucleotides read TGTGCCAGCAGCTTTAATGGGGACACAACGGGAGGCTACACCTTC.

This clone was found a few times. The CDR3 reads CAWRTEQGWSYGYTF. The CDR3 nucleotides are TGTGCCTGGAGGACGGAACAGGGATGGAGCTATGGCTACACCTTC. The chain employs TRBV30 and TRBJ1-2, with a possible D match to TRBD1 (6 bases). CDR1 is GTSNPN, CDR2 SVGIG, per germline (reference sequence). CDR3 length equals 15 residues. Trimming shortened V by 3 bases and J by 4 bases, and 18 bases separated the two germline ends.

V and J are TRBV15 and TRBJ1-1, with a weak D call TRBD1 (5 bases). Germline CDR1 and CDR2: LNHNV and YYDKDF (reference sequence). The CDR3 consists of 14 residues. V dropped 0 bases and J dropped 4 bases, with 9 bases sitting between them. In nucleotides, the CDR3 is TGTGCCACCAGCAGAGATTCAAGGGGCACTGAAGCTTTCTTT. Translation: CATSRDSRGTEAFF.

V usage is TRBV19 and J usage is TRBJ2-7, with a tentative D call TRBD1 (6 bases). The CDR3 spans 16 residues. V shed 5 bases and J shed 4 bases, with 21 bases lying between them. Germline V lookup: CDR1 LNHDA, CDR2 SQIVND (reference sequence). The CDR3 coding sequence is TGTGCCAGTAGTTCCGCCGACCGGGACACGAATTACGAGCAGTACTTC. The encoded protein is CASSSADRDTNYEQYF.

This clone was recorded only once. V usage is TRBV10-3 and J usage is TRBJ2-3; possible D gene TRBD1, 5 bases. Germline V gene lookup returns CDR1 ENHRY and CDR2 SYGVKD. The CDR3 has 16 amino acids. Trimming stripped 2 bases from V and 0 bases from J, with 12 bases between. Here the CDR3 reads CAISEPMGPSTDTQYF. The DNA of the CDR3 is TGTGCCATCAGTGAGCCTATGGGGCCCAGCACAGATACGCAGTATTTT.

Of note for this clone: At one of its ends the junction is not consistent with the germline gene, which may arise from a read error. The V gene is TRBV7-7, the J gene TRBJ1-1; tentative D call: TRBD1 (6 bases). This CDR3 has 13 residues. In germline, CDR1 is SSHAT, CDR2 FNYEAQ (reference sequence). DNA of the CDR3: TGTGCTAGCAGCTCGGGACAGAACACTGAAGCTTTCTTT. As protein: CASSSGQNTEAFF. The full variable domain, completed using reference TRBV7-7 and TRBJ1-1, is GAGVSQSPRYKVTKRGQDVTLRCDPISSHATLYWYQQALGQGPEFLTYFNYEAQPDKSGLPSDRFSAERPEGSISTLTIQRTEQRDSAMYRCASSSGQNTEAFFGQGTRLTVV.

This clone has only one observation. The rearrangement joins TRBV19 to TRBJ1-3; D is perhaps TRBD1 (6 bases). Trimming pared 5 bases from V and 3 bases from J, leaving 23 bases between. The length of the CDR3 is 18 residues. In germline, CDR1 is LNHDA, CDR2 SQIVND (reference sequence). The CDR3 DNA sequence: TGTGCCAGTAGTGTGGACAGTCCGACCCTTCTTCGTGGAAACACCATATATTTT. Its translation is CASSVDSPTLLRGNTIYF. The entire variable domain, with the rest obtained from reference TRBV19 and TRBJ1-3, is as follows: DGGITQSPKYLFRKEGQNVTLSCEQNLNHDAMYWYRQDPGQGLRLIYYSQIVNDFQKGDIAEGYSVSREKKESFPLTVTSAQKNPTAFYLCASSVDSPTLLRGNTIYFGEGSWLTVV.

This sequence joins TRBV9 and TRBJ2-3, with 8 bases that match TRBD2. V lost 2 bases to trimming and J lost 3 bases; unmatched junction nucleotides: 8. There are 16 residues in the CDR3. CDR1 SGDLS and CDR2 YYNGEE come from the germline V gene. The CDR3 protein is CASSVGAGEGTDTQYF. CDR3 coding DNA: TGTGCCAGCAGCGTGGGAGCGGGAGAGGGGACAGATACGCAGTATTTT.

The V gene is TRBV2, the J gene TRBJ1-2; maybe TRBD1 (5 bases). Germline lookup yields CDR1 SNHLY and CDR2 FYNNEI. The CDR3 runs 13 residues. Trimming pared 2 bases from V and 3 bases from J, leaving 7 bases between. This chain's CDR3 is CASSESGYYGYTF. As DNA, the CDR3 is TGTGCCAGCAGTGAATCAGGGTACTATGGCTACACCTTC.

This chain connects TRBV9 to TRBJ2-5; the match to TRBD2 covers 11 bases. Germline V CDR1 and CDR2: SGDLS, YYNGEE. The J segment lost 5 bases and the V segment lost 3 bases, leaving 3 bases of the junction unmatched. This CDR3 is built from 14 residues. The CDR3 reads CASSDRTSGETQYF. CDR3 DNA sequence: TGTGCCAGCAGCGACCGGACTAGCGGGGAGACCCAGTACTTC.

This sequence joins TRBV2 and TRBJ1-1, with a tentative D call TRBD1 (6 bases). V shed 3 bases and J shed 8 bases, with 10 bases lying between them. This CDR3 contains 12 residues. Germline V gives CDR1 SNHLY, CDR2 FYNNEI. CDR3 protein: CASSDRGPEAFF. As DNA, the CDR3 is TGTGCCAGCAGTGACAGGGGACCCGAAGCTTTCTTT.